The rows below give T cell receptor beta chains drawn from one sample of a study of T cells in Graves' hyperthyroidism and ophthalmopathy. TCRdb ran MiXCR on the multiplex PCR reads and lists one entry per CDR3 protein. The sample lists a few hundred thousand distinct CDR3 sequences, roughly 46% seen once, with approximately 7.5% in the top ten. Sequencing was carried out using peripheral blood or thyroid tissue (not recorded which). The receptors come from a woman aged 18 to 35 with Graves' hyperthyroidism. CDR3s include the opening cysteine and the closing phenylalanine or tryptophan. D genes are given only for firm matches. Clone size, where shown, is once, few, many, or a class for clones that have expanded.

clone_size | d_call | j_call | v_call | cdr3_aa | cdr3_nt
. | TRBD2 | TRBJ2-6 | TRBV5-5 | CASSFGLAGAYGANVLTF | TGCGCCAGCAGCTTCGGACTAGCGGGAGCATATGGGGCCAACGTCCTGACTTTC
. | TRBD1 | TRBJ2-7 | TRBV6-1 | CATTGTGRDEQYF | TGTGCCACCACCGGGACAGGGCGAGATGAGCAGTACTTC
many | TRBD1 | TRBJ1-2 | TRBV27 | CASSPGTGGHGYTF | TGTGCCAGCAGCCCCGGGACAGGGGGCCATGGCTACACCTTC
. | . | TRBJ2-7 | TRBV7-2 | CASSQGIGPEQYF | TGTGCCAGCAGCCAAGGAATTGGACCTGAGCAGTACTTC
many | . | TRBJ2-5 | TRBV2 | CASRERGGVKTQYF | TGTGCCAGCAGGGAGAGGGGTGGGGTGAAGACCCAGTACTTC
. | . | TRBJ2-3 | TRBV12-3/TRBV12-4 | CASSLAGQCDTQYF | TGTGCCAGCAGTTTAGCTGGGCAGTGTGATACGCAGTATTTT
. | TRBD2 | TRBJ2-7 | TRBV7-9 | CAGAGTFYEQYF | TGTGCCGGAGCGGGAACTTTCTACGAGCAGTACTTC
many | . | TRBJ2-7 | TRBV7-9 | CASSSPWYTRPYEQYF | TGTGCCAGCAGCTCACCCTGGTACACTAGACCCTACGAGCAGTACTTC
once | TRBD1 | TRBJ1-2 | TRBV9 | CASSVATGTDYGYTF | TGTGCCAGCAGCGTAGCGACCGGGACAGACTATGGCTACACCTTC
. | TRBD2 | TRBJ2-7 | TRBV2 | CANSGTMNNEQYF | TGTGCCAACTCCGGGACTATGAACAATGAGCAGTACTTC
few | . | TRBJ1-4 | TRBV2 | CASSEGVTGKGEKLFF | TGTGCCAGCAGTGAAGGGGTAACAGGGAAAGGCGAAAAACTGTTTTTT
. | . | TRBJ2-7 | TRBV10-3 | CAISADGPYEQYF | TGTGCCATCAGTGCGGACGGCCCTTACGAGCAGTACTTC
. | TRBD1 | TRBJ1-2 | TRBV29-1 | CSVETGDHGYTF | TGCAGCGTTGAGACAGGGGATCATGGCTACACCTTC
many | . | TRBJ1-5 | TRBV12-5 | CASGGHHQPQHF | TGTGCTAGTGGAGGACACCATCAGCCCCAGCATTTT
many | TRBD1 | TRBJ2-5 | TRBV20-1 | CSARSPADRGETQYF | TGCAGTGCTAGAAGCCCGGCGGACAGGGGGGAGACCCAGTACTTC
many | TRBD1 | TRBJ1-2 | TRBV6-5 | CASSYGGDRRDGYTF | TGTGCCAGCAGTTACGGAGGGGACAGGAGGGATGGCTACACCTTC
. | TRBD2 | TRBJ2-7 | TRBV24-1 | CATSDELREDDNEQYF | TGTGCCACCAGTGATGAACTGCGGGAGGACGATAATGAGCAGTACTTC
. | . | TRBJ1-1 | TRBV20-1 | CSAQLGLYEAFF | TGCAGTGCCCAACTTGGGCTATATGAAGCTTTCTTT
many | . | TRBJ1-1 | TRBV5-1 | CASSLVPGTNTEAFF | TGCGCCAGCAGCTTGGTTCCCGGGACGAACACTGAAGCTTTCTTT
many | TRBD1 | TRBJ2-5 | TRBV28 | CASSRDREVVETQYF | TGTGCCAGCAGTAGGGACAGGGAAGTGGTAGAGACCCAGTACTTC
. | . | TRBJ1-4 | TRBV10-3 | CAISEGGSSTNEKLFF | TGTGCCATCAGTGAAGGTGGGAGCTCAACTAATGAAAAACTGTTTTTT
. | TRBD1 | TRBJ1-2 | TRBV10-3 | CAISEPTGGQEDYGYTF | TGTGCCATCAGTGAGCCCACAGGGGGTCAAGAGGACTATGGCTACACCTTC
many | . | TRBJ1-2 | TRBV25-1 | CASSERPSYGYTF | TGTGCCAGCAGTGAACGTCCCAGCTATGGCTACACCTTC
many | TRBD1 | TRBJ1-3 | TRBV20-1 | CSAGTGLSGNTIYF | TGCAGTGCAGGGACAGGGTTGTCCGGAAACACCATATATTTT
. | . | TRBJ1-1 | TRBV19 | CASKTGRTEAFF | TGTGCCAGTAAAACGGGGAGGACTGAAGCTTTCTTT
. | . | TRBJ1-2 | TRBV2 | CASSVDGGGRGYTF | TGTGCCAGCAGCGTTGATGGGGGGGGACGTGGCTACACCTTC
many | . | TRBJ2-2 | TRBV5-6 | CASSPDSSNTGELFF | TGTGCCAGCAGCCCGGACTCGTCGAACACCGGGGAGCTGTTTTTT
. | . | TRBJ1-1 | TRBV11-1 | CASSFPQGLDELEAFF | TGTGCCAGCAGCTTCCCACAGGGTTTGGACGAACTCGAAGCTTTCTTT
many | . | TRBJ2-5 | TRBV14 | CASSQNRGGETQYF | TGTGCCAGCAGCCAGAACCGTGGAGGGGAGACCCAGTACTTC
few | TRBD1 | TRBJ1-6 | TRBV5-6 | CASSLEDRGSYNSPLHF | TGTGCCAGCAGCTTGGAGGACAGGGGGTCCTATAATTCACCCCTCCACTTT
few | TRBD1 | TRBJ2-1 | TRBV10-3 | CATGRTGERVSYNEQFF | TGTGCCACCGGCCGGACAGGGGAACGGGTCTCCTACAATGAGCAGTTCTTC
many | TRBD1 | TRBJ1-1 | TRBV6-2/TRBV6-3 | CASSLLGTGDTEAFF | TGTGCCAGCAGCCTGTTGGGGACAGGGGACACTGAAGCTTTCTTT
many | . | TRBJ2-6 | TRBV19 | CATTVTGANVLTF | TGTGCTACGACAGTAACTGGGGCCAACGTCCTGACTTTC
many | . | TRBJ1-5 | TRBV20-1 | CSARGRGTDQPQHF | TGCAGTGCTAGAGGTCGAGGGACCGATCAGCCCCAGCATTTT
few | TRBD1 | TRBJ1-1 | TRBV19 | CASRSTGGGTEAFF | TGTGCCAGTAGGTCGACAGGGGGCGGCACTGAAGCTTTCTTT
. | TRBD2 | TRBJ2-1 | TRBV20-1 | CSARGLAYYNEQFF | TGCAGTGCTAGAGGACTAGCGTACTACAATGAGCAGTTCTTC
many | . | TRBJ1-4 | TRBV3-1 | CASSRTAFNEKLFF | TGTGCCAGCAGCCGGACAGCCTTTAATGAAAAACTGTTTTTT
many | . | TRBJ1-3 | TRBV24-1 | CATSDAEENTIYF | TGTGCCACCAGTGATGCTGAGGAAAACACCATATATTTT
many | . | TRBJ2-3 | TRBV29-1 | CSVDREGTDTQYF | TGCAGCGTTGACAGGGAAGGCACAGATACGCAGTATTTT
few | . | TRBJ2-7 | TRBV6-5 | CASSYRPGYEQYF | TGTGCCAGCAGTTACCGCCCGGGTTACGAGCAGTACTTC
few | . | TRBJ2-7 | TRBV4-3 | CASSQGPGLLKEQYF | TGCGCCAGCAGCCAAGGACCGGGGCTGCTTAAAGAGCAGTACTTC
. | TRBD1 | TRBJ2-7 | TRBV5-6 | CASSLVRGRAYEQYF | TGTGCCAGCAGCTTGGTGAGGGGGCGAGCCTACGAGCAGTACTTC
. | . | TRBJ2-2 | TRBV7-7 | CAREDSPYGGELFF | TGTGCTAGAGAGGATAGCCCTTACGGCGGGGAGCTGTTTTTT
. | . | TRBJ1-2 | TRBV20-1 | CSAKKGGGYTF | TGCAGTGCCAAAAAGGGGGGTGGCTACACCTTC
many | . | TRBJ1-2 | TRBV7-3 | CASSPSGTETFYGYTF | TGTGCCAGCAGCCCTTCCGGGACGGAGACGTTCTATGGCTACACCTTC
many | . | TRBJ1-1 | TRBV29-1 | CSVEDGRGAFF | TGCAGCGTTGAAGACGGGCGGGGAGCTTTCTTT
few | TRBD2 | TRBJ2-1 | TRBV7-6 | CASSLVAGGNEQFF | TGTGCCAGCAGCTTGGTAGCGGGAGGGAATGAGCAGTTCTTC
many | . | TRBJ1-2 | TRBV6-5 | CASSYSRADYGYTF | TGTGCCAGCAGTTACTCGAGAGCGGACTATGGCTACACCTTC
. | TRBD2 | TRBJ2-7 | TRBV15 | CATSSQVAGGPGEQYF | TGTGCCACCAGCAGCCAAGTGGCGGGAGGGCCGGGCGAGCAGTACTTC
. | TRBD2 | TRBJ2-1 | TRBV20-1 | CSARGSSGSFDDEQFF | TGCAGTGCTAGAGGCTCTAGCGGGAGTTTTGACGATGAGCAGTTCTTC
once | TRBD1 | TRBJ1-1 | TRBV6-5 | CASRSIDRDVYLAEAFF | TGTGCCAGCAGGTCGATAGACAGGGATGTTTATCTTGCTGAAGCTTTCTTT
. | . | TRBJ2-7 | TRBV5-6 | CASSSTLYEQYF | TGCGCCAGCTCATCCACTCTCTACGAGCAGTACTTC
. | TRBD1 | TRBJ1-5 | TRBV15 | CATSSPTGNNNQPQHF | TGTGCCACCAGCAGCCCGACAGGGAATAACAATCAGCCCCAGCATTTT
. | . | TRBJ2-7 | TRBV19 | CASSMLGGSYEQYF | TGTGCCAGTAGTATGCTAGGGGGCTCCTACGAGCAGTACTTC
. | TRBD1 | TRBJ2-5 | TRBV24-1 | CATSQGNRGTLGETQYF | TGCGCCACCAGTCAGGGGAACAGGGGAACCCTTGGGGAGACCCAGTACTTC
many | TRBD1 | TRBJ2-2 | TRBV29-1 | CSVEAPQGAANTGELFF | TGCAGCGTTGAAGCCCCACAGGGGGCCGCGAACACCGGGGAGCTGTTTTTT
. | TRBD1 | TRBJ1-2 | TRBV7-6 | CASSSDRGRFYGYTF | TGTGCCAGCAGCTCGGACAGGGGTAGATTCTATGGCTACACCTTC
few | . | TRBJ2-2 | TRBV9 | CASSVAGANTGELFF | TGTGCCAGCAGCGTAGCCGGGGCGAACACCGGGGAGCTGTTTTTT